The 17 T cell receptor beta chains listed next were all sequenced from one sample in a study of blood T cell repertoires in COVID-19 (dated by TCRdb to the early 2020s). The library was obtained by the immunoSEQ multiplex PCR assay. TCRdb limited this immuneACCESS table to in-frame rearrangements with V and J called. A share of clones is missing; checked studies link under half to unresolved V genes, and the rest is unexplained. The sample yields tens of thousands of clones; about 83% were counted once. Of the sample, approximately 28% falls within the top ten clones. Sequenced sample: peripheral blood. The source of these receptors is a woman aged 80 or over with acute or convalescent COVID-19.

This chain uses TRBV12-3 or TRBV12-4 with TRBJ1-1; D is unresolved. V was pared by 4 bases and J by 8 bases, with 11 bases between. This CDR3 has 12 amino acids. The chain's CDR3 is CASSSAHREAFF. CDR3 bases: TGTGCCAGCAGTTCTGCGCACCGAGAAGCTTTCTTT.

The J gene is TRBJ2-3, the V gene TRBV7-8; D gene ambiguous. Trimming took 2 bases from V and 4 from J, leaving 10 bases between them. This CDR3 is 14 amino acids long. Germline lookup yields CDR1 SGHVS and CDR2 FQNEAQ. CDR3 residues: CASSLKTEADTQYF. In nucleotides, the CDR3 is TGTGCCAGCAGCTTAAAGACTGAAGCAGATACGCAGTATTTT.

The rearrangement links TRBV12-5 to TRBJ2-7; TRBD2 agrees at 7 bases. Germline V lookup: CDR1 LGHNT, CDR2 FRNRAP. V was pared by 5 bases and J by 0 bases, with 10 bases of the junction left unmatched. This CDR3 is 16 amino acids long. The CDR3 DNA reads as TGTGCTAGTGGTCCACTTCTAGCGGCGAGCTCCTACGAGCAGTACTTC. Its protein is CASGPLLAASSYEQYF.

CDR3 region: CASSPGTENSPLHF. The CDR3 DNA follows: TGTGCCAGCTCACCAGGGACAGAGAATTCACCCCTCCACTTT. This chain connects TRBV18 to TRBJ1-6; 7 bases are a match to TRBD1. CDR3 length equals 14 residues. CDR1 KGHSH and CDR2 LQKENI come from the germline V gene. The V segment lost 2 bases and the J segment 7 bases; nucleotides outside the gene matches: 2. The whole variable domain, remainder taken from reference TRBV18 and TRBJ1-6, is NAGVMQNPRHLVRRRGQEARLRCSPMKGHSHVYWYRQLPEEGLKFMVYLQKENIIDESGMPKERFSAEFPKEGPSILRIQQVVRGDSAAYFCASSPGTENSPLHFGNGTRLTVT.

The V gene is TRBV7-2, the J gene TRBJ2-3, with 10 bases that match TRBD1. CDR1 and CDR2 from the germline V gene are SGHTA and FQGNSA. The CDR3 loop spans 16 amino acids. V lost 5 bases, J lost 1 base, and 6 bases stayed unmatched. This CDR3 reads CASSQRGTGGTDTQYF. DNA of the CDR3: TGTGCCAGCAGCCAGAGAGGGACAGGGGGCACAGATACGCAGTATTTT.

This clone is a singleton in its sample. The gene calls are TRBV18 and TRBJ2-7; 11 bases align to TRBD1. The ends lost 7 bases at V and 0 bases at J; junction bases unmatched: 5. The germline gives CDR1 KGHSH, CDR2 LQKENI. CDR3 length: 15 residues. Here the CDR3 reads CASFSGTGGSYEQYF. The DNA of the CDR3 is TGTGCCAGCTTCTCCGGGACAGGGGGCTCCTACGAGCAGTACTTC.

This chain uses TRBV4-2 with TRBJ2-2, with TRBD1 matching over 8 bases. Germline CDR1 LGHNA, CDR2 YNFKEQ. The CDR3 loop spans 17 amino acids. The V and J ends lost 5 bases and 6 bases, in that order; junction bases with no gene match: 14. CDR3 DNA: TGTGCCAGCAGCATTCGGGTGGAGGACAGGGTACCCGGGGAGCTGTTTTTT. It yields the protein CASSIRVEDRVPGELFF.

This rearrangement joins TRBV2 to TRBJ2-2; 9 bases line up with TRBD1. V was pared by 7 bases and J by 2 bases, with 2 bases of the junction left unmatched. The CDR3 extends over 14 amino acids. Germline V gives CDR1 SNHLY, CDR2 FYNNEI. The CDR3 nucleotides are TGTGCCAGCACAACAGGGGGCAACACCGGGGAGCTGTTTTTT. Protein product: CASTTGGNTGELFF. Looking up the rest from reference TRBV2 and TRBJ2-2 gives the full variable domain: EPEVTQTPSHQVTQMGQEVILRCVPISNHLYFYWYRQILGQKVEFLVSFYNNEISEKSEIFDDQFSVERPDGSNFTLKIRSTKLEDSAMYFCASTTGGNTGELFFGEGSRLTVL.

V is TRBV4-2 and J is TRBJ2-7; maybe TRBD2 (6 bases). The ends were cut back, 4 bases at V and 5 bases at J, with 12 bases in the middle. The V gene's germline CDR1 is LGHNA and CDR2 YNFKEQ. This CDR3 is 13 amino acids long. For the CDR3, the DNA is TGTGCCAGCAGCCCAAGGGAGGAGGACGAGCAGTACTTC. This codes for CASSPREEDEQYF.

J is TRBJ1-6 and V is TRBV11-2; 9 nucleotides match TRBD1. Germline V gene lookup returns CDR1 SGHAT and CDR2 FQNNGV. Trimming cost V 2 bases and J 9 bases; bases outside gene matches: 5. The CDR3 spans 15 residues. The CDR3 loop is CASSLTTTGGSPLHF. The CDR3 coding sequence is TGTGCCAGCAGCTTAACGACGACAGGGGGTTCACCCCTCCACTTT.

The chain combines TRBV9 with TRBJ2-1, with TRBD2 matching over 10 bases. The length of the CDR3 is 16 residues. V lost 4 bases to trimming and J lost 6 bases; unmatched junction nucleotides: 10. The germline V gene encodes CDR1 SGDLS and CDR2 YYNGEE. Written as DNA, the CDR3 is TGTGCCAGCAGCCTTAGTGGGCTAGCGGGAGTCAATGAGCAGTTCTTC. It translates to CASSLSGLAGVNEQFF.

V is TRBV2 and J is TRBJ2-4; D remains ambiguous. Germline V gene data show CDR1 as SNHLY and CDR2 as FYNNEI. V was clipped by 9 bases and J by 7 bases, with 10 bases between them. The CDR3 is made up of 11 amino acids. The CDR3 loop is CASNFANIQYF. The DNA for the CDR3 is TGTGCCAGTAACTTTGCCAACATTCAGTACTTC.

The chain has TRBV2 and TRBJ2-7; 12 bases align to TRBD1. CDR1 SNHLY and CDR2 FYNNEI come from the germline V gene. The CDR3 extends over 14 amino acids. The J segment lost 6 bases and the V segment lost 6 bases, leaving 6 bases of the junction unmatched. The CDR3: CASRTGTGGGEQYF. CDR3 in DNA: TGTGCCAGCAGGACCGGGACAGGGGGCGGCGAGCAGTACTTC.

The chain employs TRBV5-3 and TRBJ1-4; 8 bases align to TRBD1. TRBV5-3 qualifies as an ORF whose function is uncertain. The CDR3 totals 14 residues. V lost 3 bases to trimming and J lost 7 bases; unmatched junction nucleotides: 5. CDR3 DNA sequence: TGTGCCAGAAGCTCGGACAGGGCTTGTGAAAAACTGTTTTTT. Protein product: CARSSDRACEKLFF.

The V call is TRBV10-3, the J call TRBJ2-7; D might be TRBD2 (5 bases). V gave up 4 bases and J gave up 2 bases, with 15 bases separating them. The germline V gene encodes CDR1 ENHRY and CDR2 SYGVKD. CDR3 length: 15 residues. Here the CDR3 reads CAISGNPGVPYEQYF. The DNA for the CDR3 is TGTGCCATCAGTGGAAACCCCGGGGTCCCCTACGAGCAGTACTTC.

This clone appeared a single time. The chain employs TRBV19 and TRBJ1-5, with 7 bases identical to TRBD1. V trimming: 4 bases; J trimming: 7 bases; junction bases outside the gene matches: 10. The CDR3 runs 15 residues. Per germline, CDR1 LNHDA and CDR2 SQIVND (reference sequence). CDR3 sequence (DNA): TGTGCCAGTAGTACCCCAGACAGGGCAAGGCAGCCCCAGCATTTT. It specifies CASSTPDRARQPQHF. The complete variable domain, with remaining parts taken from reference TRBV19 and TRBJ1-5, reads DGGITQSPKYLFRKEGQNVTLSCEQNLNHDAMYWYRQDPGQGLRLIYYSQIVNDFQKGDIAEGYSVSREKKESFPLTVTSAQKNPTAFYLCASSTPDRARQPQHFGDGTRLSIL.

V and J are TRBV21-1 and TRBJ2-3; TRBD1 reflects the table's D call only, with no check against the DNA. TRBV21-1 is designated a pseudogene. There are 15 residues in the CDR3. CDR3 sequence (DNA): TGTGCCAGCAGCAAAGAAGGGGGTAGCACAGATACGCAGTATTTT. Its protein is CASSKEGGSTDTQYF.